These T cell receptor beta chains were read from a single sample in a study of T cells in Graves' hyperthyroidism and ophthalmopathy. One entry per CDR3 protein results from TCRdb running MiXCR on the multiplex PCR reads. The data show 600,000 to 800,000 distinct CDR3 sequences, about a third seen once. The specimen was blood. The receptors were gathered from a woman aged 40 to 55 with Graves' hyperthyroidism. The CDR3 runs from the conserved cysteine through the conserved F or W. D genes are given only for firm matches. Size values are once, few and many counts, or a class for expanded clones, and some rows have none.

DNA: TGTGCCATCAGTGAGCCGGGACTTCCGCTCTCTGGGGCCAACGTCCTGACTTTC
CDR3: CAISEPGLPLSGANVLTF
size: many
D: .
V: TRBV10-3
J: TRBJ2-6

DNA: TGCGCCAGCAGCTTGGTTTGGCAGGAGAATTCACCCCTCCACTTT
CDR3: CASSLVWQENSPLHF
size: many
D: .
V: TRBV5-1
J: TRBJ1-6

DNA: TGTGCCATCAGTGCCAGGGAAGAATCCTACGAGCAGTACTTC
CDR3: CAISAREESYEQYF
size: .
D: .
V: TRBV10-3
J: TRBJ2-7

DNA: TGTGCCAGCAGCCGAGGGGGCGCGGAGGAAAAACTGTTTTTT
CDR3: CASSRGGAEEKLFF
size: many
D: TRBD1
V: TRBV7-2
J: TRBJ1-4

DNA: TGCAGTGCTAGAGATTACGAGCGTCGGTCCTACGAGCAGTACTTC
CDR3: CSARDYERRSYEQYF
size: .
D: .
V: TRBV20-1
J: TRBJ2-7

DNA: TGCAGTGCTAGACCCGAGAGCTCCTACGAGCAGTACTTC
CDR3: CSARPESSYEQYF
size: few
D: .
V: TRBV20-1
J: TRBJ2-7

DNA: TGCGCCAGCAGTGAGGGGGCCGTTGTAGAAGCTTTCTTT
CDR3: CASSEGAVVEAFF
size: many
D: .
V: TRBV10-2
J: TRBJ1-1

DNA: TGTGCCAGCAGCTTCCATCCGGGACAAGCCTACGAGCAGTACTTC
CDR3: CASSFHPGQAYEQYF
size: many
D: .
V: TRBV7-8
J: TRBJ2-7

DNA: TGTGCCAGCTCACCAAAATGGGCGGAACTTGGAAACACCATATATTTT
CDR3: CASSPKWAELGNTIYF
size: .
D: .
V: TRBV25-1
J: TRBJ1-3

DNA: TGTGCCAGTAGTATCGCGAAGACAGTTTTGAACACTGAAGCTTTCTTT
CDR3: CASSIAKTVLNTEAFF
size: few
D: .
V: TRBV19
J: TRBJ1-1

DNA: TGTGCCAGCAGCGTCGGGACCACCTACGAGCAGTACTTC
CDR3: CASSVGTTYEQYF
size: many
D: .
V: TRBV13
J: TRBJ2-7

DNA: TGCGCCAGCAGACCGGGGGCTAGCGGAGCGAACACCGGGGAGCTGTTTTTT
CDR3: CASRPGASGANTGELFF
size: .
D: .
V: TRBV4-1
J: TRBJ2-2

DNA: TGTGCCAGCTTAGAAACAGGGTTGGTGGGGCAGCCCCAGCATTTT
CDR3: CASLETGLVGQPQHF
size: .
D: .
V: TRBV25-1
J: TRBJ1-5

DNA: TGTGCCAGCAGTGACCAACAGGGGAGCAATCAGCCCCAGCATTTT
CDR3: CASSDQQGSNQPQHF
size: .
D: TRBD1
V: TRBV12-3/TRBV12-4
J: TRBJ1-5

DNA: TGTGCCAGCAGCCATTGGGACAGAACAACTGAAGCTTTCTTT
CDR3: CASSHWDRTTEAFF
size: .
D: TRBD1
V: TRBV14
J: TRBJ1-1

DNA: TGTGCCAGCAGCTTAGAAATGGCGGGAGCCACCTACGAGCAGTACTTC
CDR3: CASSLEMAGATYEQYF
size: few
D: TRBD2
V: TRBV7-9
J: TRBJ2-7

DNA: TGTGCCAGCAGCCAAGGGGGCATTCCCCAGCATTTT
CDR3: CASSQGGIPQHF
size: many
D: TRBD1
V: TRBV2
J: TRBJ1-5

DNA: TGTGCCATCAGCGCGACAGGCAATCAGCCCCAGTACTTC
CDR3: CAISATGNQPQYF
size: .
D: .
V: TRBV10-3
J: TRBJ2-5

DNA: TGTGCCAGCAGCTTCCGGGACTACCTTGGCTACGAGCAGTACTTC
CDR3: CASSFRDYLGYEQYF
size: .
D: TRBD2
V: TRBV7-2
J: TRBJ2-7

DNA: TGTGCCACCGGGAAAAGGCTGAACACTGAAGCTTTCTTT
CDR3: CATGKRLNTEAFF
size: few
D: .
V: TRBV7-9
J: TRBJ1-1

DNA: TGTGCCAGCAGCGGACAGGGGGCGCGTGGAAACACCATATATTTT
CDR3: CASSGQGARGNTIYF
size: many
D: TRBD1
V: TRBV9
J: TRBJ1-3

DNA: TGTGCCAGCAGCCGATTAAGCGGAGGAAGGGCTGGGAATGGCTACACCTTC
CDR3: CASSRLSGGRAGNGYTF
size: few
D: .
V: TRBV14
J: TRBJ1-2

DNA: TGTGCCAGCAGCCTCCCCAACCCAGGCACTGAAGCTTTCTTT
CDR3: CASSLPNPGTEAFF
size: few
D: .
V: TRBV7-9
J: TRBJ1-1

DNA: TGTGCCAGCAGCCAGGGAGTTGGACTAGCCGGGGAGACCCAGTACTTC
CDR3: CASSQGVGLAGETQYF
size: many
D: TRBD2
V: TRBV7-2
J: TRBJ2-5

DNA: TGTGCCAGCAGCTCCCTCGACCCGAGGACCGGGGAGCTGTTTTTT
CDR3: CASSSLDPRTGELFF
size: few
D: .
V: TRBV7-9
J: TRBJ2-2

DNA: TGTGCCAGCTCCGCTAGCGACTACGAGCAGTACTTC
CDR3: CASSASDYEQYF
size: .
D: .
V: TRBV28
J: TRBJ2-7

DNA: TGTGCCAGCAGCCAATTTTTCGCAGGGATGGAGACCCAGTACTTC
CDR3: CASSQFFAGMETQYF
size: many
D: .
V: TRBV14
J: TRBJ2-5

DNA: TGCAGTGCTAGCAACGCGGGGGGCGGTGAAAAACTGTTTTTT
CDR3: CSASNAGGGEKLFF
size: .
D: .
V: TRBV20-1
J: TRBJ1-4

DNA: TGTGCCAGCAGCTTAGGGACAGGGGGAAGATTTGGCTACACCTTC
CDR3: CASSLGTGGRFGYTF
size: .
D: TRBD1
V: TRBV7-2
J: TRBJ1-2

DNA: TGTGCCAGCAGTTACGCAGAGAACACCGGGGAGCTGTTTTTT
CDR3: CASSYAENTGELFF
size: .
D: .
V: TRBV6-5
J: TRBJ2-2

DNA: TGTGCCAGCCTGGGCCTCAGGGGGCACTACGAGCAGTACTTC
CDR3: CASLGLRGHYEQYF
size: many
D: TRBD1
V: TRBV2
J: TRBJ2-7

DNA: TGTGCCAGCAGCCTCGGAAACTCTGGGGCCAACGTCCTGACTTTC
CDR3: CASSLGNSGANVLTF
size: many
D: .
V: TRBV7-3
J: TRBJ2-6

DNA: TGTGCCGGCAGGCCAACGTCACCGGGGGGGCAGTTCTTC
CDR3: CAGRPTSPGGQFF
size: .
D: TRBD2
V: TRBV7-3
J: TRBJ2-1

DNA: TGTGCCAGCAGCTTATCGACCGGGACACCCTACGAGCAGTACTTC
CDR3: CASSLSTGTPYEQYF
size: many
D: .
V: TRBV7-6
J: TRBJ2-7

DNA: TGTGCCAGCAGTTACACGGGGCTGGACACCGGGGAGCTGTTTTTT
CDR3: CASSYTGLDTGELFF
size: .
D: .
V: TRBV6-6
J: TRBJ2-2

DNA: TGTGCCAGCAGGAGTAGTAAGGGCAGGGGGTTACGGTTAAACTATGGCTACACCTTC
CDR3: CASRSSKGRGLRLNYGYTF
size: .
D: TRBD1
V: TRBV6-5
J: TRBJ1-2

DNA: TGTGCCAGCAGATCACAGGGGACTGGGGCAGAAGAGCAGTACTTC
CDR3: CASRSQGTGAEEQYF
size: .
D: .
V: TRBV7-2
J: TRBJ2-7

DNA: TGCGCCAGCAGCTTGACACTCTACGAGCAGTACTTC
CDR3: CASSLTLYEQYF
size: many
D: .
V: TRBV5-1
J: TRBJ2-7